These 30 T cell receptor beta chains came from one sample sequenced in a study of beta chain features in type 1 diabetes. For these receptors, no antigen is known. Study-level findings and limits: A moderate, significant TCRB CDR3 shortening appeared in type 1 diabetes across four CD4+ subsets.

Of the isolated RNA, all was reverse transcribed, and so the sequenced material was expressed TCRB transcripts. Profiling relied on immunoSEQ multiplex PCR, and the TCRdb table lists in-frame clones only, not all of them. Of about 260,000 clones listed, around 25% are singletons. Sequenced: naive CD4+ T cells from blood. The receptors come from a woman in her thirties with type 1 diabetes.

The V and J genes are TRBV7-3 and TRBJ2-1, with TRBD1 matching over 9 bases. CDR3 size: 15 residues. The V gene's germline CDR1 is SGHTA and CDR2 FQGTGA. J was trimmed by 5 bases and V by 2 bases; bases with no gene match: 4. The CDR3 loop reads CASSLGTGPHNEQFF. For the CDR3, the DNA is TGTGCCAGCAGCTTAGGGACAGGGCCCCACAATGAGCAGTTCTTC.

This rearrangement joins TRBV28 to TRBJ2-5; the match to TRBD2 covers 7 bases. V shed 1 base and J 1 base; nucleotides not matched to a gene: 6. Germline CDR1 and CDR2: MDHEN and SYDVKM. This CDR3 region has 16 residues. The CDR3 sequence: CASSLSFAGAQETQYF. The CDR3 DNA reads TGTGCCAGCAGTTTATCTTTCGCGGGAGCCCAAGAGACCCAGTACTTC.

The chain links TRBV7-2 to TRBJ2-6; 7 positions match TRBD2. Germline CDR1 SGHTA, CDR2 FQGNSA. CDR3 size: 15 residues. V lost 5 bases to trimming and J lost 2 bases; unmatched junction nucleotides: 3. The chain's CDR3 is CASSRGGAGANVLTF. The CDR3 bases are TGTGCCAGCAGCAGGGGAGGGGCTGGGGCCAACGTCCTGACTTTC.

The CDR3 protein is CASGAGANDGYTF. CDR3 DNA: TGTGCCAGCGGGGCGGGGGCTAATGATGGCTACACCTTC. The gene calls are TRBV7-3 and TRBJ1-2; the D gene is possibly TRBD1 (6 bases). V was trimmed by 8 bases and J by 6 bases, leaving 16 bases between them. This CDR3 spans 13 amino acids. The germline CDR1 and CDR2 sequences are SGHTA and FQGTGA.

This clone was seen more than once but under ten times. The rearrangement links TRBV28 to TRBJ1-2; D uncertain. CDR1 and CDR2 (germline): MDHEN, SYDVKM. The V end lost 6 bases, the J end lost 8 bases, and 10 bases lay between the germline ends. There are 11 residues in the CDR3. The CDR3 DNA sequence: TGTGCCAGCAGCACCACTCCCGGCTACACCTTC. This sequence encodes CASSTTPGYTF.

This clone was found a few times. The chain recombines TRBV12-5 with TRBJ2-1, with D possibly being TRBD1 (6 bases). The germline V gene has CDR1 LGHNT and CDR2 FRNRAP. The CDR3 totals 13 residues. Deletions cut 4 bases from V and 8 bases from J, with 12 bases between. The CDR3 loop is CASGSGYRDEQFF. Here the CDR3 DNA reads TGTGCTAGTGGTTCGGGTTACAGGGATGAGCAGTTCTTC.

In nucleotides, the CDR3 is TGTGCCAGCAGCGAGGGTCCTCCTGCCAAAGCTTTCTTT. Protein: CASSEGPPAKAFF. The J gene is TRBJ1-1, the V gene TRBV11-2; unclear D gene. Between the trimmed V and J ends, which lost 5 bases and 9 bases, there was a span of 16 bases. Looked up from germline, CDR1 is SGHAT and CDR2 is FQNNGV. The CDR3 sequence is 13 residues long.

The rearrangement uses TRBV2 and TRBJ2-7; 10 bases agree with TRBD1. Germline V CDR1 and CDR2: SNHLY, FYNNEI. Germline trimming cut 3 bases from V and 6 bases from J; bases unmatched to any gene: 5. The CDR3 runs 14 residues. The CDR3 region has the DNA TGTGCCAGCAGTGAGGGGACAGGGGTCAGCGAGCAGTACTTC. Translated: CASSEGTGVSEQYF.

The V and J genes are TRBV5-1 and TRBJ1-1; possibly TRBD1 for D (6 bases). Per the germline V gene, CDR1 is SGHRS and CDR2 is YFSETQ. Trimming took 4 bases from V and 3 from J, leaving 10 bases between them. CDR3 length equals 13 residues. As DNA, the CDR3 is TGCGCCAGCAGCCAACAGGGTGACACTGAAGCTTTCTTT. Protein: CASSQQGDTEAFF.

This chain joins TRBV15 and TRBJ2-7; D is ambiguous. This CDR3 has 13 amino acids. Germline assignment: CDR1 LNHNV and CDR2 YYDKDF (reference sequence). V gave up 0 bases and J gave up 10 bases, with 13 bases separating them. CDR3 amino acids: CATSRDVSTTQYF. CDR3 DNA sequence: TGTGCCACCAGCAGAGATGTCTCTACCACCCAGTACTTC. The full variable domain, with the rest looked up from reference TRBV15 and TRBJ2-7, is DAMVIQNPRYQVTQFGKPVTLSCSQTLNHNVMYWYQQKSSQAPKLLFHYYDKDFNNEADTPDNFQSRRPNTSFCFLDIRSPGLGDTAMYLCATSRDVSTTQYFGPGTRLTVT.

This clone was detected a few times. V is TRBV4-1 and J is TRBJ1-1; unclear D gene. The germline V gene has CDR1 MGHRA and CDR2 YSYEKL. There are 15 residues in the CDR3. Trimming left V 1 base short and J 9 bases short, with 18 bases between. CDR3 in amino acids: CASSQAPGRAAQAFF. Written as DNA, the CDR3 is TGCGCCAGCAGCCAAGCCCCGGGGAGGGCGGCTCAAGCTTTCTTT.

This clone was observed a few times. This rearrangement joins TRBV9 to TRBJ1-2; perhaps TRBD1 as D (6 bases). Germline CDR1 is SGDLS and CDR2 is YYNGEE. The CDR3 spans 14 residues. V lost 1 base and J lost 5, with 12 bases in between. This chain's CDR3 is CASSVTGQGYGYTF. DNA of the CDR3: TGTGCCAGCAGCGTAACAGGGCAGGGGTATGGCTACACCTTC.

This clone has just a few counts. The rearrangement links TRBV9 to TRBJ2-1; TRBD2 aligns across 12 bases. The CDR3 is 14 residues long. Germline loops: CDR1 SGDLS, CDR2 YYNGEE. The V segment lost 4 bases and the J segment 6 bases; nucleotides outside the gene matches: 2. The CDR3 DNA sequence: TGTGCCAGCAGCCAGACTAGCGGGAGCAATGAGCAGTTCTTC. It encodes CASSQTSGSNEQFF.

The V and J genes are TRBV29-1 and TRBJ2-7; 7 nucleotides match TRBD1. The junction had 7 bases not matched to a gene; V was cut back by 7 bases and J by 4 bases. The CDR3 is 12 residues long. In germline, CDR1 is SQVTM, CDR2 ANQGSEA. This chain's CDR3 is CSGGQTKYEQYF. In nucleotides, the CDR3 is TGCAGCGGGGGACAGACCAAATACGAGCAGTACTTC.

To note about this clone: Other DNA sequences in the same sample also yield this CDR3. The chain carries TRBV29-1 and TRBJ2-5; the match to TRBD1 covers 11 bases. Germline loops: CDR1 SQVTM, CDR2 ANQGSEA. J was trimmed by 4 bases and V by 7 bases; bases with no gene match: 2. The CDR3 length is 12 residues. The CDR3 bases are TGCAGCGCCGGGACAGGGGGAGAGACCCAGTACTTC. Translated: CSAGTGGETQYF.

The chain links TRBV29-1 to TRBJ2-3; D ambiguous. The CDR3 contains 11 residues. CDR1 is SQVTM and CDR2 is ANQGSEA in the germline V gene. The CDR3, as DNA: TGCAGTGCGGATTTCACAGATACGCAGTATTTT. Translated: CSADFTDTQYF.

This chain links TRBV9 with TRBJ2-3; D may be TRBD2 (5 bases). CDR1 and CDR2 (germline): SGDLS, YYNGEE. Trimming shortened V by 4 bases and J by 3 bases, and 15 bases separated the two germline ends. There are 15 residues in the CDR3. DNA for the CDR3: TGTGCCAGCAGCCCCCAAAGGACTGTGACAGATACGCAGTATTTT. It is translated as CASSPQRTVTDTQYF.

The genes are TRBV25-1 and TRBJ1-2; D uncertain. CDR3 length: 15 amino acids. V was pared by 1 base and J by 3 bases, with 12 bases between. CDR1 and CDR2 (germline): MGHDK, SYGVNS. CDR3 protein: CASSESRAPYYGYTF. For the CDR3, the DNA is TGTGCCAGCAGTGAATCGAGGGCCCCATACTATGGCTACACCTTC.

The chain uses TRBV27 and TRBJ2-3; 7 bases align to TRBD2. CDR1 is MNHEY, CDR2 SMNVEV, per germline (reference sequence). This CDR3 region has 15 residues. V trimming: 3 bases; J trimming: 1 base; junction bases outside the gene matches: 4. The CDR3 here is CASSLWLAGTDTQYF. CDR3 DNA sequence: TGTGCCAGCAGTTTGTGGCTAGCGGGCACAGATACGCAGTATTTT.

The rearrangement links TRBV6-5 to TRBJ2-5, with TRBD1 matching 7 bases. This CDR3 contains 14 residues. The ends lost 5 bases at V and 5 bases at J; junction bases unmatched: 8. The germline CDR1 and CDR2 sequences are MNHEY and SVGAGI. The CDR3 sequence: CASSHTGVWETQYF. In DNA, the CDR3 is TGTGCCAGCAGTCATACAGGGGTATGGGAGACCCAGTACTTC.

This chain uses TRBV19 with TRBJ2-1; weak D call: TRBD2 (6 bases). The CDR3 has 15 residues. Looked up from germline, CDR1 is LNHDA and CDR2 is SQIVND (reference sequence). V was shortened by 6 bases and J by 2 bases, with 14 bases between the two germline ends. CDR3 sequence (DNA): TGTGCCAGTAGCAAAAGCGGAGGGCCCTACAATGAGCAGTTCTTC. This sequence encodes CASSKSGGPYNEQFF. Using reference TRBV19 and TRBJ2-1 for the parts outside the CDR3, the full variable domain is DGGITQSPKYLFRKEGQNVTLSCEQNLNHDAMYWYRQDPGQGLRLIYYSQIVNDFQKGDIAEGYSVSREKKESFPLTVTSAQKNPTAFYLCASSKSGGPYNEQFFGPGTRLTVL.

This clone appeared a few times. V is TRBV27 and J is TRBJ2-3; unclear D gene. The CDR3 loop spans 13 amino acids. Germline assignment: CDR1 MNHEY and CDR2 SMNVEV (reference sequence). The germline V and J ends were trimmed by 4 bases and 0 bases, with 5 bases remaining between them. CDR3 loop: CASSSPSTDTQYF. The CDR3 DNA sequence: TGTGCCAGCAGTTCCCCTAGCACAGATACGCAGTATTTT.

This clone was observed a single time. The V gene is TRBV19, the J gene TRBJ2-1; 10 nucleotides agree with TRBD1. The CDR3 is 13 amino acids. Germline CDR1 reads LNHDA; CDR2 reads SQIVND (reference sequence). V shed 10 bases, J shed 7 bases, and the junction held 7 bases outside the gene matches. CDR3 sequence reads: CATRDRGPNEQFF. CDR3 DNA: TGTGCCACTCGGGACAGGGGACCAAATGAGCAGTTCTTC.

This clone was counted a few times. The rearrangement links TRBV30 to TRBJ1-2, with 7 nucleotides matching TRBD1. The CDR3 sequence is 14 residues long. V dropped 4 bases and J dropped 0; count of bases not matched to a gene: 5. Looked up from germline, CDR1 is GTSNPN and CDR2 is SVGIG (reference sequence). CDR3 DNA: TGTGCCTGGACCTGGGGACAGTCTAACTATGGCTACACCTTC. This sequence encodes CAWTWGQSNYGYTF.

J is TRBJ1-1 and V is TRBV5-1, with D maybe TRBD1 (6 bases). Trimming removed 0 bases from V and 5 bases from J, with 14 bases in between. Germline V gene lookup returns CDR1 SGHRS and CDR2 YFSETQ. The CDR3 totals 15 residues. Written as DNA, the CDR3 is TGCGCCAGCAGCTTGGAGAGACAGGACCGGACTGAAGCTTTCTTT. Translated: CASSLERQDRTEAFF.

The CDR3 loop is CASSLNRGPAYNEQFF. The DNA for the CDR3 is TGTGCCAGCAGCCTAAACAGGGGGCCTGCCTACAATGAGCAGTTCTTC. V and J are TRBV7-3 and TRBJ2-1; 9 positions agree with TRBD1. V lost 5 bases and J lost 2; bases outside the gene matches: 7. Germline V CDR1 and CDR2: SGHTA, FQGTGA. This CDR3 spans 16 amino acids.

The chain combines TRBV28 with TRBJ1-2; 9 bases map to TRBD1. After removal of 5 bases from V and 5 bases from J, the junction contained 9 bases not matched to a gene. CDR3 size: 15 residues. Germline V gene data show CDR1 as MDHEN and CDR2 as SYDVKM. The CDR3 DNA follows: TGTGCCAGCAGTCAAAGGACAGGGGTTGGGTATGGCTACACCTTC. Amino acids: CASSQRTGVGYGYTF.

The CDR3 protein is CASGSWGGDEQFF. In nucleotides, the CDR3 is TGTGCCAGCGGGTCGTGGGGGGGCGATGAGCAGTTCTTC. This chain links TRBV7-2 with TRBJ2-1, with D perhaps matching TRBD2 (7 bases). Per the germline V gene, CDR1 is SGHTA and CDR2 is FQGNSA. V shed 8 bases and J shed 8 bases, with 16 bases lying between them. The CDR3 is 13 amino acids.

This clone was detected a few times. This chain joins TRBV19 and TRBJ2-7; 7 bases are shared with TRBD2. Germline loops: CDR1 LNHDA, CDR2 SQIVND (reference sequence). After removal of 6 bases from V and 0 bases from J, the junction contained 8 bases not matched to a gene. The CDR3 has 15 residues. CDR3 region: CASRSGGPLSYEQYF. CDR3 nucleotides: TGTGCCAGTAGGTCGGGAGGCCCCCTCTCCTACGAGCAGTACTTC. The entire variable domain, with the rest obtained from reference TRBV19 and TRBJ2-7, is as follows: DGGITQSPKYLFRKEGQNVTLSCEQNLNHDAMYWYRQDPGQGLRLIYYSQIVNDFQKGDIAEGYSVSREKKESFPLTVTSAQKNPTAFYLCASRSGGPLSYEQYFGPGTRLTVT.

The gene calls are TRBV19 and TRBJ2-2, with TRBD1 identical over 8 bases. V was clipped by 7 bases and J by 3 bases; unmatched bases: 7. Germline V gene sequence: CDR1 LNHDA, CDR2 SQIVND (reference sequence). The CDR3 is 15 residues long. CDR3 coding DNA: TGTGCCAGTATGCCCCCGACAGGGGACACCGGGGAGCTGTTTTTT. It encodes CASMPPTGDTGELFF.